The source of this T cell receptor (beta chain) is a study of shared clonotypes between healthy human individuals. This clone was counted only a few times. In the same sample, other DNA sequences code for this CDR3. Germline assignment: CDR1 SGDLS and CDR2 YYNGEE. The CDR3 is 13 amino acids. V was cut by 0 bases and J by 4 bases, with 7 bases left in between. Here immunoSEQ multiplex PCR was the method, and the copy in TCRdb shows in-frame clones only, minus some. The sample yields roughly 550,000 clones, about 95% seen once. Naive CD8 cells lacked CD45RO and underwent positive selection for CCR7, leaving out terminally differentiated effector memory CD45RA+ cells.

The material sequenced was naive CD8+ T cells sorted from blood. The receptor was derived from a woman in her thirties in good health. This chain links TRBV9 with TRBJ1-1; D uncertain. The CDR3 DNA reads TGTGCCAGCAGCGTAGGCGGGAGCACTGAAGCTTTCTTT. Amino acids: CASSVGGSTEAFF.